The 16 T cell receptor beta chains given below trace back to one sample, sequenced in a study of regulatory T cells in long-lasting Graves disease. Libraries of TCR beta came from iRepertoire HTBI primers plus Arm-PCR of CDR3 regions. One entry per CDR3 protein, called by TCRdb with MiXCR from the multiplex PCR reads. The table includes 350,000 to 500,000 distinct CDR3 sequences, about 15% detected once. The time point here: newly diagnosed GD, antithyroid drugs for less than 3 months. RNA extracted from PBMCs served as the sequencing template. Another study also made use of these data, one on T cells in Graves' hyperthyroidism and ophthalmopathy.

The sample in question was peripheral blood mononuclear cells (PBMCs), obtained at new diagnosis, from a patient treated with antithyroid drugs. The receptors stem from a woman aged 45-65 years with Graves disease.

V is TRBV11-3 and J is TRBJ2-2; 13 bases agree with TRBD2. The CDR3 runs to 19 residues. Germline trimming cut 3 bases from V and 1 base from J; bases unmatched to any gene: 8. Germline values: CDR1 SGHNT, CDR2 YENEEA. Written as DNA, the CDR3 is TGTGCCAGCAGCTTTAGCTTTGGGACTAGCGGGAAGAACACCGGGGAGCTGTTTTTT. Amino acids: CASSFSFGTSGKNTGELFF.

About this clonotype itself: This may come from a read error, since a much larger clone is one base off. The rearrangement links TRBV3-1 to TRBJ2-1, with D unclear. Germline CDR1 LGHDT, CDR2 YNNKEL (reference sequence). V was trimmed by 2 bases and J by 2 bases, leaving 16 bases between them. The CDR3 spans 17 residues. The CDR3 bases are TGTGCCAGCAGCCAAATGAAGCGACCTAGGACCTACAATGAGCAGTTCTTC. Translated: CASSQMKRPRTYNEQFF.

The chain combines TRBV7-6 with TRBJ2-1; no clear D. CDR1 is SGHVS and CDR2 is FNYEAQ in the germline V gene. The ends were cut back, 5 bases at V and 8 bases at J, with 16 bases in the middle. The CDR3 spans 14 residues. In DNA form, the CDR3 reads TGTGCCAGCAGCACCGGACGGCATATGCATGAGCAGTTCTTC. Encoded protein: CASSTGRHMHEQFF.

The chain couples TRBV7-9 to TRBJ1-6; D remains ambiguous. CDR1 SEHNR and CDR2 FQNEAQ come from the germline V gene (reference sequence). The V end lost 6 bases, the J end lost 8 bases, and 8 bases lay between the germline ends. This CDR3 comprises 12 residues. CDR3 amino acids: CASRGSDSPLHF. The CDR3 nucleotides are TGTGCCAGCAGGGGGTCAGATTCACCCCTCCACTTT.

This clonotype was detected many times. The genes are TRBV11-2 and TRBJ2-1; D not resolved. The CDR3 is 14 amino acids. Trimming stripped 6 bases from V and 7 bases from J, with 16 bases between. CDR1 SGHAT and CDR2 FQNNGV come from the germline V gene. The CDR3 sequence is CASRRGDHLNEQFF. In DNA, the CDR3 is TGTGCCAGCAGGCGCGGCGATCATTTAAATGAGCAGTTCTTC. Together with reference TRBV11-2 and TRBJ2-1, the CDR3 gives the full variable domain: EAGVAQSPRYKIIEKRQSVAFWCNPISGHATLYWYQQILGQGPKLLIQFQNNGVVDDSQLPKDRFSAERLKGVDSTLKIQPAKLEDSAVYLCASRRGDHLNEQFFGPGTRLTVL.

The gene calls are TRBV5-1 and TRBJ2-3; the D call may be TRBD1 or TRBD2 (6 bases each). The CDR3 contains 15 residues. V was trimmed by 0 bases and J by 4 bases, leaving 12 bases between them. Germline CDR1 is SGHRS and CDR2 is YFSETQ. As DNA, the CDR3 is TGCGCCAGCAGCTTGGACGGGGGCGCTTCAGATACGCAGTATTTT. It is translated as CASSLDGGASDTQYF.

This clonotype showed up just a few times. The gene calls are TRBV6-1 and TRBJ2-1; 10 nucleotides agree with TRBD2. The germline CDR1 and CDR2 sequences are MNHNS and SASEGT. The CDR3 is 16 residues long. Trimming at V came to 6 bases and at J to 4 bases, leaving 9 bases not matched to a gene. The CDR3 protein is CASRTHKREGYNEQFF. In DNA, the CDR3 is TGTGCCAGCAGAACCCACAAGCGGGAGGGGTACAATGAGCAGTTCTTC.

The CDR3 region is CATGGTGFHEQYF. As DNA, the CDR3 is TGTGCCACCGGCGGGACAGGGTTCCACGAGCAGTACTTC. This rearrangement joins TRBV24-1 to TRBJ2-7; 9 nucleotides agree with TRBD1. Germline CDR1 reads KGHDR; CDR2 reads SFDVKD. This CDR3 contains 13 residues. Unmatched junction bases numbered 7, after V lost 9 bases and J lost 5 bases.

This clonotype was counted many times. The chain links TRBV12-3 or TRBV12-4 to TRBJ2-7, with 8 nucleotides matching TRBD2. V was clipped by 6 bases and J by 3 bases; unmatched bases: 7. This CDR3 is 14 amino acids long. Here the CDR3 DNA reads TGTGCCAGCAGCGGAGCGGGAGCACACTACGAGCAGTACTTC. Protein sequence: CASSGAGAHYEQYF.

The sample holds many counts of this clonotype. CDR3 sequence (DNA): TGTGCCAGCAGCGGGGAATTACCCCAAGAGACCCAGTACTTC. Translating it yields CASSGELPQETQYF. The chain is built from TRBV11-2 and TRBJ2-5; D not resolved. Germline CDR1 reads SGHAT; CDR2 reads FQNNGV. Between the trimmed V and J ends, which lost 5 bases and 1 base, there was a span of 11 bases. The CDR3 covers 14 residues.

V usage is TRBV6-2 or TRBV6-3 and J usage is TRBJ2-3; 12 bases align to TRBD2. This CDR3 is 20 amino acids long. Germline loops: CDR1 MNHEY, CDR2 SVGEGT. V shed 5 bases and J 1 base; nucleotides not matched to a gene: 16. CDR3 nucleotides: TGTGCCAGCAGTGAATTGGCTAGCGGGAGGGCCAGATTGGGCACAGATACGCAGTATTTT. It is translated as CASSELASGRARLGTDTQYF.

V and J are TRBV6-1 and TRBJ2-1; unclear D gene. CDR1 and CDR2 (germline): MNHNS, SASEGT. The CDR3 consists of 12 residues. V dropped 3 bases and J dropped 4 bases, with 4 bases sitting between them. The CDR3, as DNA: TGTGCCAGCAGTGACAGGTACAATGAGCAGTTCTTC. Residues: CASSDRYNEQFF.

This clonotype was observed many times. The rearrangement uses TRBV10-3 and TRBJ1-2, with D maybe TRBD1 (6 bases). The germline CDR1 and CDR2 sequences are ENHRY and SYGVKD. The V end was cut by 7 bases, the J end by 6 bases, with 21 bases between. The CDR3 has 15 residues. The CDR3 nucleotides are TGTGCCATCACTCCATCGACAGGAGAAACGGATGGCTACACCTTC. Translating gives CAITPSTGETDGYTF.

This clonotype has just a few counts. The rearrangement links TRBV25-1 to TRBJ2-1; D is ambiguous. V was clipped by 3 bases and J by 6 bases, with 12 bases between them. The CDR3 has 14 residues. Germline assignment: CDR1 MGHDK and CDR2 SYGVNS. The CDR3 protein is CASSEAPIRNEQFF. CDR3 nucleotides: TGTGCCAGCAGTGAGGCCCCCATCCGCAATGAGCAGTTCTTC.

This clonotype turned up a few times. This chain joins TRBV3-1 and TRBJ2-4, with 13 bases fitting TRBD2. Germline V lookup: CDR1 LGHDT, CDR2 YNNKEL (reference sequence). V shed 2 bases and J 2 bases; nucleotides not matched to a gene: 9. This CDR3 is built from 19 residues. CDR3 bases: TGTGCCAGCAGCCAACCTAAGACTAGCGGGAGGTTCACCAAAAACATTCAGTACTTC. Amino acid sequence: CASSQPKTSGRFTKNIQYF. The whole variable domain, filled in from reference TRBV3-1 and TRBJ2-4, reads DTAVSQTPKYLVTQMGNDKSIKCEQNLGHDTMYWYKQDSKKFLKIMFSYNNKELIINETVPNRFSPKSPDKAHLNLHINSLELGDSAVYFCASSQPKTSGRFTKNIQYFGAGTRLSVL.

This clonotype occurred many times. One end of the junction fails to match germline, which may point to a read error. The chain recombines TRBV20-1 with TRBJ1-6; no definite D call. The V gene's germline CDR1 is DFQATT and CDR2 SNEGSKA (reference sequence). The CDR3 covers 14 residues. The CDR3 here is CSARDPGYNSPLHF. CDR3 bases: TGCAGTGCCAGAGACCCCGGTTATAATTCACCCCTCCACTTT.